This T cell receptor beta chain was sequenced for a study of STAT3 mutations in large granular lymphocyte leukemia (dated by TCRdb to about 2019). In the study overall: Canonical activating STAT3 mutations were detected in roughly half of the longitudinally sequenced T-LGLL patients. A couple of patients with natural killer LGL leukemia were also sequenced longitudinally as controls within the study. Over half of the T-LGLL patients were given one or more immunosuppressive therapy regimens, and 30% to 45% of those treated had a hematologic response. Patients were sequenced at approximately 4 time points on average, with the number of samplings per patient ranging from 2 to 8. From an initial cohort of approximately 200 LGL patients, 15 to 20 representative T-LGLL cases were chosen for longitudinal sequencing of TCRbeta and STAT3. Serial deep sequencing of TCRbeta CDR3 and STAT3 was performed in patients with T-cell large granular lymphocyte leukemia to reconstruct clonal hierarchy and dynamics.

The count of this clone is one. Its antigen is not yet known. Base qualities are missing; no much larger clone stands one base away. DNA was extracted from blood mononuclear cells, and the same DNA was used for both TCR and STAT3 sequencing. An Illumina MiSeq was used to sequence the TCRbeta libraries, yielding an average of approximately 43,000 productive templates per sample. Multiplex PCR amplification was used to generate TCRbeta CDR3 libraries with the immunoSEQ assay. Under the source paper's analysis protocol: Repertoire diversity was calculated as previously defined, with values near 0 taken to indicate extremely monoclonal samples. The immuneACCESS repertoire file appears here via TCRdb, limited to in-frame rearrangements. These files lack a portion of the clones; in checked studies, under half of the deficit traces to unresolved V genes, and the cause of the others is not known. V and J calls and clone size are given by that table; D and trimming were obtained from the DNA. The sample table contains tens of thousands of clones; only one count was recorded for approximately 78% of them. The ten largest account for less than 0.55% of the sample.

Study-wide findings and limitations: In about 30% of the 18 patients, TCR clonotype switching occurred after therapy, and every newly emerging clone was STAT3 wild type. The burden of the dominant TCR clone was higher than the STAT3 mutant burden in several patients, which suggests that the STAT3 mutation arose secondarily inside a clone that had already expanded. At least one immunodominant TCRbeta clonotype was present in every T-LGLL patient, and multiple immunodominant subclonotypes appeared in about half of the T-LGLL patients. Because no samples were available when a clone first appeared, clonal expansion was inferred from samplings taken at other points. Since codominant clonotypes persisted in some patients, a small but highly pathogenic clone may have gone undetected. The linking of therapy response to changes in TCR clonal burden was complicated by variable intervals between samplings and differing treatment regimens.

Looking up the germline V gene (reference sequence) yields CDR1 SGHNT and CDR2 YYREEE. Reading from cysteine to phenylalanine, the CDR3 counts 13 amino acids. Left in the record is the CDR3 DNA by itself, 39 bases read in frame from the first base. The V end loses 3 bases and the J end loses 9 bases, and a stretch of 13 bases separates them. Sequenced: PBMCs. The rearranged chain carries TRBV5-4 and TRBJ1-5; the D segment could be TRBD1, given 5 matching bases. The clonotype originates from a human donor with T large granular lymphocyte leukemia. Some clones in this sample may be carry-over from other donors' samples. The CDR3 reads as follows: CASSSGPGSPQHF. The nucleotide sequence reads as follows: TGTGCCAGCAGCTCGGGGCCCGGATCGCCCCAGCATTTT.